This T cell receptor (beta chain) was found in a study of chemoradiotherapy in HPV16-positive cancers. Sequenced by immunoSEQ multiplex PCR; TCRdb stores in-frame clones only, minus some. This table holds fewer than 9,500 clones, roughly 70% found once. The CDR3 has 14 amino acids. Germline-derived CDR1 and CDR2 are MNHEY and SVGAGI. V lost 2 bases, J lost 5 bases, and 12 bases lay in between. Samples were taken several times over chemoradiotherapy. The sample consisted of tumor tissue, taken from a patient who underwent chemoradiotherapy. V and J are TRBV6-5 and TRBJ1-2; the D gene is possibly TRBD1 (6 bases). The sequence was collected from a human donor with HPV-associated anogenital cancer. The CDR3 spells CASSYQGGGYGYTF. In DNA form, the CDR3 reads TGTGCCAGCAGTTACCAGGGAGGGGGGTATGGCTACACCTTC.